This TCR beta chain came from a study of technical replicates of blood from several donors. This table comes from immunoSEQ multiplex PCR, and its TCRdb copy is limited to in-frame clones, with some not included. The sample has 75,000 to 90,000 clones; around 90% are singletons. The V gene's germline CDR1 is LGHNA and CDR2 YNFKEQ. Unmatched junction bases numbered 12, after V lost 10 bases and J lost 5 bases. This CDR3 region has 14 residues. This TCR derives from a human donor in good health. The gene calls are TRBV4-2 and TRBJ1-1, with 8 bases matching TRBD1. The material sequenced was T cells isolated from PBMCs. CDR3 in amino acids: CATDRGPGATEAFF. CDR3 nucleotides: TGTGCCACTGACAGGGGACCAGGGGCGACTGAAGCTTTCTTT.